This paragraph reports one TCR beta chain. This sample is drawn from a study of blood T cell repertoires in COVID-19. Across the whole study: Collection of acute and convalescent COVID-19 samples took place in the United States, Italy and Spain. Nucleic acid was either cDNA or gDNA, and it came from T cells, B-cell-depleted T cells, or PBMCs.

Original processing methods: Reference gene primers were amplified, and this amplification served to estimate nucleated cell counts. TCRdb's copy holds only in-frame clones and misses some; the assay was immunoSEQ multiplex PCR. For V, J and clone size, that table is used; D and trimming come from the DNA. The data hold some 180,000 clones, with approximately 89% observed a single time. Per germline, CDR1 MGHRA and CDR2 YSYEKL. The CDR3 totals 17 residues. With V trimmed by 1 base and J by 5 bases, 9 bases remained unmatched. Sequencing was carried out using peripheral blood. This receptor was identified in a woman in her sixties or seventies with acute or convalescent COVID-19. The J gene is TRBJ2-5, the V gene TRBV4-1; 11 nucleotides agree with TRBD2. Here the CDR3 DNA reads TGCGCCAGCAGCCAAGGCCCCCTAGCGGGAGGTGGCGAGACCCAGTACTTC. Amino acids: CASSQGPLAGGGETQYF.